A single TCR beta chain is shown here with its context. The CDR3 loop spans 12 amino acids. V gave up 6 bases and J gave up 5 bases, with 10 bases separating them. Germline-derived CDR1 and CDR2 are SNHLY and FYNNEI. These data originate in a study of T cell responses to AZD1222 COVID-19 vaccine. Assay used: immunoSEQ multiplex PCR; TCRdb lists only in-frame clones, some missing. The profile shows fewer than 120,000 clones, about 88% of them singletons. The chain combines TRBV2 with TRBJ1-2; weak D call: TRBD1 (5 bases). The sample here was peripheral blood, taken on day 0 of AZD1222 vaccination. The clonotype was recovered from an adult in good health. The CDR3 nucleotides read TGTGCCAGCAGGGGGGGGAATTATGGCTACACCTTC. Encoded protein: CASRGGNYGYTF.